This T cell receptor beta chain is drawn from a study of T cell responses to AZD1222 COVID-19 vaccine. As to this clone: Its antigen is still unknown.

Here immunoSEQ multiplex PCR was the method, and the copy in TCRdb shows in-frame clones only, minus some. In the table there are roughly 130,000 clones, 85% to 95% of which are singletons. Germline V gene sequence: CDR1 LGHNA, CDR2 YSLEER. Trimming pared 0 bases from V and 8 bases from J, leaving 23 bases between. The CDR3 is 18 residues long. Overall study findings and caveats: No day 14 peak samples; only post-peak repertoires were characterized. Increased Spike-specific TCR breadth and depth were observed after two AZD1222 doses. AZD1222 recipients seropositive at baseline numbered only five to seven. The donor group comprised mostly white British people and more females; the analysis possibly underestimated clonal diversity.

The sequence was collected from an adult in good health. Sequencing was performed on peripheral blood, taken on day 0 of AZD1222 vaccination. V is TRBV4-3 and J is TRBJ2-1; a weak D match, TRBD1 (5 bases). The CDR3 region has the DNA TGCGCCAGCAGCCAAGATGGGCCGGCAGGGCGGCCCACAGATGAGCAGTTCTTC. This gives the protein CASSQDGPAGRPTDEQFF.